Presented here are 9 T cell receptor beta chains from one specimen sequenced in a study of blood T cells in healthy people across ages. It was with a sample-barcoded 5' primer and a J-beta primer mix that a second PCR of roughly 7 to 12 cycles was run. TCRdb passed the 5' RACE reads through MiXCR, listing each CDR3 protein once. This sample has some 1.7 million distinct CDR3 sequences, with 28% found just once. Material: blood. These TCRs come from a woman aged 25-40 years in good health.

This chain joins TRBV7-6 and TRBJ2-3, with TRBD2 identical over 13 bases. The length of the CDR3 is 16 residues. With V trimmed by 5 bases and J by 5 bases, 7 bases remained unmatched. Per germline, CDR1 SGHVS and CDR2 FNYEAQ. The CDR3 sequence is CASSLRGLAGKDTQYF. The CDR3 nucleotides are TGTGCCAGCAGCCTTAGGGGACTAGCGGGGAAAGATACGCAGTATTTT.

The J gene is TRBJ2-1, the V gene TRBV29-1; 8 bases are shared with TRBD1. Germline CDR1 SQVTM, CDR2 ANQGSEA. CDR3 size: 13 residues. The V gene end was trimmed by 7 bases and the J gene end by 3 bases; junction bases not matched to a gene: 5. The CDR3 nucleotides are TGCAGCGGAAGGACAGGGCTCTACAATGAGCAGTTCTTC. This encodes CSGRTGLYNEQFF.

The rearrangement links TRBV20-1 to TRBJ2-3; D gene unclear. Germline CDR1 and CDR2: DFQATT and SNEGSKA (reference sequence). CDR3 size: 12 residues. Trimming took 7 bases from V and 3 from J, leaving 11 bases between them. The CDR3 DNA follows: TGCAGTGTAGCTCCGGTGACAGATACGCAGTATTTT. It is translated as CSVAPVTDTQYF.

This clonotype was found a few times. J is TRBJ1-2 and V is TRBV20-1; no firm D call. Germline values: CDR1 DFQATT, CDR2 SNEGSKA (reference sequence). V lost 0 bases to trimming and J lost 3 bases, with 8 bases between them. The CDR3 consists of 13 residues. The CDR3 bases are TGCAGTGCTAGAGACGACACTTACTATGGCTACACCTTC. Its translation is CSARDDTYYGYTF.

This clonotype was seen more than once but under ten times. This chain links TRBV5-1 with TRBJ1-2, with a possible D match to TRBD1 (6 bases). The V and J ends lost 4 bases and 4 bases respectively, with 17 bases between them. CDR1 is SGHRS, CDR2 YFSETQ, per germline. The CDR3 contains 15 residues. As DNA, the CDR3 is TGCGCCAGCAGCGGAGGACAGTCCACACTCTATGGCTACACCTTC. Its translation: CASSGGQSTLYGYTF.

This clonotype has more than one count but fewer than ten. In DNA form, the CDR3 reads TGTGCCAGCAGGTACCCTGGACAAGAGACCCAGTACTTC. Protein sequence: CASRYPGQETQYF. The gene calls are TRBV6-5 and TRBJ2-5; D gene ambiguous. Per the germline V gene, CDR1 is MNHEY and CDR2 is SVGAGI. The CDR3 is 13 amino acids. Trimming removed 6 bases at V and 2 bases at J, with 10 bases between.

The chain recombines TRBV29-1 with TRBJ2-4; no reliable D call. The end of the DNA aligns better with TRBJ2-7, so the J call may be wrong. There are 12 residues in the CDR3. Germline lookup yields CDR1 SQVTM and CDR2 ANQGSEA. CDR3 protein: CSVRRAQHEQYF. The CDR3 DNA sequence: TGCAGCGTTCGAAGGGCACAGCACGAGCAGTACTTC.

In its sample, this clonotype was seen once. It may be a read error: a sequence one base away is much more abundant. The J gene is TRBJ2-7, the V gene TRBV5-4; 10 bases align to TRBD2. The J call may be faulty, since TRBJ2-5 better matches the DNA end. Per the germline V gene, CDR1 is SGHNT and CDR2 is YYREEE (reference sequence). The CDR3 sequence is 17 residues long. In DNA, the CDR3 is TGTGCCGGCAGCTTGGCCGCTAGCGGGGGCCTAGGGGAGACCCAGTACTTC. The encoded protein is CAGSLAASGGLGETQYF.

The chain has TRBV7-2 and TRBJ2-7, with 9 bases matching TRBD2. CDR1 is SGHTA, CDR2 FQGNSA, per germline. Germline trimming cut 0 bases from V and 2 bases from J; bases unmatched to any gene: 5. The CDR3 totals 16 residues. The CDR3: CASSLAPRLAAYEQYF. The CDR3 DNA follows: TGTGCCAGCAGCTTAGCGCCGAGACTAGCGGCCTACGAGCAGTACTTC.